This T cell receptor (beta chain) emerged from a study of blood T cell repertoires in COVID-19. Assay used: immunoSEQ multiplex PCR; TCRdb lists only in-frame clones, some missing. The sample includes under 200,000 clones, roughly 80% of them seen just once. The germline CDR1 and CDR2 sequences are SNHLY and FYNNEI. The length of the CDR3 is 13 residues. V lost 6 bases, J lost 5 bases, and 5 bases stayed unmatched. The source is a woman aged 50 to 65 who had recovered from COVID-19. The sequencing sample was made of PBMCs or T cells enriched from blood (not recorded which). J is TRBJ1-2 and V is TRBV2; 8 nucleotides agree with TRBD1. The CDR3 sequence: CASRGTGPYGYTF. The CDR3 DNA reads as TGTGCCAGCAGGGGGACAGGTCCTTATGGCTACACCTTC.